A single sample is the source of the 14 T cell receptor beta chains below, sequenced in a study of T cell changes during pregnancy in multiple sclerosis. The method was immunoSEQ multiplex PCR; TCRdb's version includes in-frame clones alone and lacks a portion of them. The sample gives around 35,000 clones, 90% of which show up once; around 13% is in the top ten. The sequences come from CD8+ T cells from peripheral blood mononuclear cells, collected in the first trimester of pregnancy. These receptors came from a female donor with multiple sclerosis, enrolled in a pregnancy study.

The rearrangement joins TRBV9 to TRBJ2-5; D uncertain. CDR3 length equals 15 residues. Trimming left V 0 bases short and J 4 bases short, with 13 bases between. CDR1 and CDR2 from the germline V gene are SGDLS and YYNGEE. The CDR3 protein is CASSVGLYLGETQYF. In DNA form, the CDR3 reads TGTGCCAGCAGCGTAGGTCTCTACCTAGGAGAGACCCAGTACTTC.

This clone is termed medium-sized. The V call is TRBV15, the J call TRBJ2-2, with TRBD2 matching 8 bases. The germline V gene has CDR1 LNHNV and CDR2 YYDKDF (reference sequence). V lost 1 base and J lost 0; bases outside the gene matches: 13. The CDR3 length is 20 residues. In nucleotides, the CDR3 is TGTGCCACCAGCAGAGCGATAGCGGGGATAGACACGTCGAACACCGGGGAGCTGTTTTTT. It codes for CATSRAIAGIDTSNTGELFF.

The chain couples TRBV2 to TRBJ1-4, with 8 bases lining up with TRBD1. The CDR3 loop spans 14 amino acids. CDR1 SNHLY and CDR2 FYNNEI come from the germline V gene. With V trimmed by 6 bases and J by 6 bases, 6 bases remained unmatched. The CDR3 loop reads CASRGLTGDEKLFF. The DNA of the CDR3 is TGTGCCAGCAGAGGGTTGACAGGGGATGAAAAACTGTTTTTT.

The CDR3 DNA is TGTGCCAGCAGCTTGATAGGCGGGAGTAGTGAGACCCAGTACTTC. Protein sequence: CASSLIGGSSETQYF. The chain recombines TRBV7-2 with TRBJ2-5, with TRBD2 identical over 7 bases. The V gene's germline CDR1 is SGHTA and CDR2 FQGNSA. Trimming at V came to 3 bases and at J to 5 bases, leaving 9 bases not matched to a gene. CDR3 length: 15 amino acids.

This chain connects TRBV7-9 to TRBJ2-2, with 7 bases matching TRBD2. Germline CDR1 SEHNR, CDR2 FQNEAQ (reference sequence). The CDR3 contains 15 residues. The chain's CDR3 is CGLGRAGKNTGELFF. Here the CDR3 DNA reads TGTGGCCTAGGGAGGGCAGGGAAGAACACCGGGGAGCTGTTTTTT.

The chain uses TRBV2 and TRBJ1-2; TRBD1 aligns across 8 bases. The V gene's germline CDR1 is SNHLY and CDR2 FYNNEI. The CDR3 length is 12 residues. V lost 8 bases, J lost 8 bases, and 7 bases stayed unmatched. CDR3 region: CASRTGFRGYTF. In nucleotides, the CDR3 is TGTGCCAGCCGGACAGGGTTCCGCGGCTACACCTTC.

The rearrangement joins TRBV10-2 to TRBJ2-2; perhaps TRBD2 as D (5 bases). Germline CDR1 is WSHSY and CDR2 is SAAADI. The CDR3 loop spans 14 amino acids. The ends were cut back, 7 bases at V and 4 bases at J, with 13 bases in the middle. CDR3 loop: CASTPLAPTGELFF. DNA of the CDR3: TGCGCCAGCACCCCTCTAGCTCCCACCGGGGAGCTGTTTTTT.

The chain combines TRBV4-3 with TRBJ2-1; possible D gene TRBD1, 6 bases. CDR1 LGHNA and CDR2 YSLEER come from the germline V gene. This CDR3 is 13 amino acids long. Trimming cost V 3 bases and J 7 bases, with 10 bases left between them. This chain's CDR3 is CASSQSQGNEQFF. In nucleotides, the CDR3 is TGCGCCAGCAGCCAGTCACAGGGTAATGAGCAGTTCTTC.

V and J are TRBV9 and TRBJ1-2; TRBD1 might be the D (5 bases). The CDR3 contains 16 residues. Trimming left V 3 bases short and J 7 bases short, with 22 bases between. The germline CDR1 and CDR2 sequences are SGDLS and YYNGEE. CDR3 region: CASSGYGTGLHFGYTF. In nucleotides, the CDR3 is TGTGCCAGCAGCGGATATGGAACAGGTCTCCACTTTGGCTACACCTTC.

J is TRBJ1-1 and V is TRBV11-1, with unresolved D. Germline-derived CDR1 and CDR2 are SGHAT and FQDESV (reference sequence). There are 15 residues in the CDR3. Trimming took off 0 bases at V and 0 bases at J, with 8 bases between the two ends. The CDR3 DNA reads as TGTGCCAGCAGCTTAGCGGCGAGGATGAACACTGAAGCTTTCTTT. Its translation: CASSLAARMNTEAFF.

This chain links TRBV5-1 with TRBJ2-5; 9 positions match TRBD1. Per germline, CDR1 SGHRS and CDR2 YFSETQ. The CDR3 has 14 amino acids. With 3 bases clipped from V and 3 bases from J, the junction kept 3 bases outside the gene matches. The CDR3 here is CASSWTGAEETQYF. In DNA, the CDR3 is TGCGCCAGCAGCTGGACAGGGGCCGAAGAGACCCAGTACTTC.

CDR3 nucleotides: TGTGCCAGCAGTTTATTCCGGACAGGGCTTAATGAAAAACTGTTTTTT. Protein: CASSLFRTGLNEKLFF. V and J are TRBV28 and TRBJ1-4; 8 bases are shared with TRBD1. Trimming at V came to 1 base and at J to 4 bases, leaving 5 bases not matched to a gene. Per germline, CDR1 MDHEN and CDR2 SYDVKM. CDR3 size: 16 residues. Full variable domain (outside the CDR3, taken from reference TRBV28 and TRBJ1-4): DVKVTQSSRYLVKRTGEKVFLECVQDMDHENMFWYRQDPGLGLRLIYFSYDVKMKEKGDIPEGYSVSREKKERFSLILESASTNQTSMYLCASSLFRTGLNEKLFFGSGTQLSVL.

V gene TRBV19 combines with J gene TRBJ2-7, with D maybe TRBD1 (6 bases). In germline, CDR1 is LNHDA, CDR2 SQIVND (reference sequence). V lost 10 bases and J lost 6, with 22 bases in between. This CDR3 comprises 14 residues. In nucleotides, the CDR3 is TGTGCCACCCGGTCCGTGACAGGAAACGGCGAGCAGTACTTC. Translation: CATRSVTGNGEQYF.

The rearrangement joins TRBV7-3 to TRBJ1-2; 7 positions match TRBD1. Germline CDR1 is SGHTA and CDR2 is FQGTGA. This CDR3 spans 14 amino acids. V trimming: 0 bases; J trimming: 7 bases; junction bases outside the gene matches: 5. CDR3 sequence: CASSLTGGDAGYTF. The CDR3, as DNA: TGTGCCAGCAGCTTAACAGGGGGCGATGCTGGCTACACCTTC.